This T cell receptor beta chain was obtained from a study of T cells in Graves' hyperthyroidism and ophthalmopathy (dated by TCRdb to about 2019). Study-wide context: Peripheral blood was sampled at the time of initial diagnosis, prior to any treatment. TCR V-J signatures able to tell the groups apart were searched for in a discovery cohort of 90 to 100 patients, of whom under 45 had Graves' ophthalmopathy and more than 55 had stable Graves' hyperthyroidism. Prospective prediction of ophthalmopathy was tested in an independent validation cohort consisting of 18 hyperthyroidism patients and some 17 patients who later progressed to ophthalmopathy. The approximately 95 discovery patients were divided at random into training and test sets in a 7:3 ratio. In more than 5 Graves' hyperthyroidism patients, the study also compared T-cell repertoires from thyroid tissue with T-cell repertoires from blood. After blood sampling, hyperthyroidism patients were treated with methimazole at a starting dose of 30 mg daily, and ophthalmopathy patients were treated with high-dose intravenous methylprednisolone. The paper reports TCR Vbeta CDR3 sequencing of roughly 140 peripheral blood samples: approximately 41 ophthalmopathy, around 80 hyperthyroidism and around 17 progressor patients.

CDR1 and CDR2 are read off the germline V gene as LGHNA and YSLEER. The CDR3 measures 16 amino acids from cysteine to phenylalanine. The sequence is cut down to CDR3 DNA, 48 bases in frame from base 1. At the junction V is shortened by 0 bases and J by 1 base, with 13 bases in between. What the research found in general, with its limitations: A model built on a 13 V-J signature distinguished ophthalmopathy from stable hyperthyroidism, reaching 87.88% sensitivity and 81% to 83% specificity in cross-validation and 80%/75% in testing. Most expanded thyroid clonotypes (frequency above 0.001) were also detected in blood, suggesting blood repertoires may reflect thyroid immune responses. In validation, the model predicted progression to ophthalmopathy with approximately 71% sensitivity and 72.22% specificity, a median of about 6.7 months before onset. No statistical method was used to set the sample size in advance, and investigators knew the group allocation.

Amplification of TCR beta CDR3 regions was carried out from RNA transcripts. A first-round RT-PCR of the TCR CDR3 used the HTBI primer set with the Qiagen OneStep RT-PCR kit. Libraries were constructed in a second round of multiplex PCR, after which size selection and purification were carried out. Libraries were sequenced paired-end with 100 bp reads on an Illumina HiSeq2000. The published analysis was carried out like this. SOAPnuke was used to process the raw data, removing reads that contained adapters or uncalled bases, had a mean Phred below 15, or lacked an exact match to the constant primer or identifier. High-quality paired reads were merged with COPE v1.2.5, and unique nucleotide sequences were defined as clonotypes. MiTCR v1.1 was used to align clonotypes to the IMGT TRBV, TRBD and TRBJ reference segments. Analysis was restricted to V-J combinations with a frequency above 0.0001, which covered roughly 99% of repertoires. The TCS score was defined as the ratio of F50 (clonal expansion) to E x V (chaos), calculated using BLOSUM62-based TCRdist between CDR3 peptides within each V-J. Welch's t-statistics and random forest reduced just over 500 V-J features to 13, which were used in a naive Bayes classifier (R e1071). The Morisita-Horn index was used to measure how similar the thyroid and blood repertoires were. TCRdb trimmed public reads at Q25 via fastp, called clones via MiXCR and kept in-frame beta chains. Entries are consolidated by CDR3 protein sequence, retaining the most common genes and DNA. The V and J calls and clone size come from TCRdb's table, not from the authors' own analysis. The sample table lists over 700,000 distinct CDR3 sequences, more than 30% of them with a count of one. The leading ten clones occupy 7% to 10% of the sample.

Graves' hyperthyroidism was defined as stable when no progression to ophthalmopathy occurred over 18 months of follow-up. Hyperthyroidism patients were aged 18 to 65 years and newly diagnosed, with disease duration of less than 2 months. Patients with uncontrolled infections, other autoimmune diseases, pregnancy or lactation were excluded. Clinical symptoms, serum thyroxine and TRAb, thyroid ultrasound, and orbital computed tomography formed the basis for the diagnoses. PBMCs were separated from 10 ml of fresh peripheral blood using Ficoll-Paque density gradient centrifugation. Total RNA was extracted using Trizol reagent, and RNA quality was assessed on an Agilent 2100 Bioanalyzer. As regards this clonotype: It lacks a known antigen. Base-call qualities are not available, and no considerably larger clone is one nucleotide away.

The sample comprised blood. The chain employs TRBV4-3 and TRBJ2-7; the D call is possibly TRBD1 or TRBD2, each sharing 5 bases. The sequence was collected from a man younger than 30 with Graves' hyperthyroidism. The DNA sequence reads TGCGCCAGCAGCCAAGATTTTTGGGACGAGTCCTACGAGCAGTACTTC. Its protein reads: CASSQDFWDESYEQYF.